This T cell receptor beta chain was identified in a study of T cell responses to AZD1222 COVID-19 vaccine. Study conclusions and caveats: Unmutated variant regions are reportedly targeted by nearly half of spike-specific TCRs.

V trimming: 1 base; J trimming: 8 bases; junction bases outside the gene matches: 10. The CDR3 runs 14 residues. Looked up from germline, CDR1 is SQVTM and CDR2 is ANQGSEA. Produced via immunoSEQ multiplex PCR; TCRdb's table is partial and in-frame only. The repertoire holds roughly 100,000 clones, with approximately 91% as singletons. This clone was seen only once. Antigen unknown. This receptor was identified in an adult in good health. Sample: peripheral blood, taken on day 0 of AZD1222 vaccination. The chain combines TRBV29-1 with TRBJ1-2; the match to TRBD1 covers 7 bases. The CDR3 bases are TGCAGCGTTGAAGGAGGGGGCACCACTGGGGGCTACACCTTC. It encodes CSVEGGGTTGGYTF.